This T cell receptor (beta chain) originates from a study of OX40 agonist ivuxolimab in advanced cancers. Study-wide background: A mean age of around 66 years, range about 20 to 79, was recorded, and 70% to 85% were male.

V dropped 1 base and J dropped 5 bases, with 15 bases sitting between them. From germline, CDR1 is MDHEN and CDR2 SYDVKM. The CDR3 consists of 15 residues. The method was immunoSEQ multiplex PCR; TCRdb's version includes in-frame clones alone and lacks a portion of them. The data show 60,000 to 70,000 clones, about 81% seen once. The specimen was CD4+ or CD8+ T cells sorted from blood, collected in a trial of the OX40 agonist ivuxolimab. This receptor was identified in an adult with an advanced solid tumor such as melanoma, head and neck, liver or kidney cancer. The chain links TRBV28 to TRBJ2-7; D not certain. Here the CDR3 DNA reads TGTGCCAGCAGTTTATATAAGGCCGTCGGTAACGAGCAGTACTTC. It specifies CASSLYKAVGNEQYF.